This T cell receptor beta chain was observed in a study of spatial heterogeneity in lung cancer. Study at large: Raw-read counts averaged over ten per unique TCR and UMI combination.

Time point here: sample taken at primary tumor resection. Unsorted whole RNA samples from tumor, nontumor lung or frozen PBMC were sequenced. The donors comprised about 70 untreated early-stage non-small cell lung cancer patients. J lost 7 bases, V lost 5 bases, and 13 bases had no gene match. Germline V lookup: CDR1 DFQATT, CDR2 SNEGSKA (reference sequence). The CDR3 has 15 amino acids. The sample holds many counts of this clonotype. This beta chain lies outside the target of a library built for alpha chains; its clone size means little. A unique molecular identifier was carried by every single TCR cDNA molecule. TCRdb re-analysed the 5' RACE reads in MiXCR, keeping a single row per CDR3 protein. The sample carries 10,000 to 15,000 distinct CDR3 sequences, 3% to 5% recorded once.

The chain joins TRBV20-1 to TRBJ2-1, with 8 nucleotides matching TRBD2. The sample in question was PBMCs, obtained at surgery. The clonotype originates from a male donor with early-stage non-small cell lung cancer. CDR3 coding DNA: TGCAGTGCTCAAGGTATAAGCGGGAGTGGTAATGAGCAGTTCTTC. Translating it yields CSAQGISGSGNEQFF.